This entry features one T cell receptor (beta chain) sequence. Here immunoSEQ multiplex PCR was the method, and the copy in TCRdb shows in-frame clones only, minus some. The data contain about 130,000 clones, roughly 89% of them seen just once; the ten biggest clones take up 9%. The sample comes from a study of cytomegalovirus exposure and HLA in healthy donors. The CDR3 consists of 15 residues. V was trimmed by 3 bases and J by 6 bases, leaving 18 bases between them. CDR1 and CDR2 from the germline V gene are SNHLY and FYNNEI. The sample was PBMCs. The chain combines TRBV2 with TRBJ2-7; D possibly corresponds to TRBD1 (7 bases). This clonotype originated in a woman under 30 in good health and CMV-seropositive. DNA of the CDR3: TGTGCCAGCAGTGACCTGGACAGGTCGGGGGCCGAGCAGTACTTC. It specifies CASSDLDRSGAEQYF.